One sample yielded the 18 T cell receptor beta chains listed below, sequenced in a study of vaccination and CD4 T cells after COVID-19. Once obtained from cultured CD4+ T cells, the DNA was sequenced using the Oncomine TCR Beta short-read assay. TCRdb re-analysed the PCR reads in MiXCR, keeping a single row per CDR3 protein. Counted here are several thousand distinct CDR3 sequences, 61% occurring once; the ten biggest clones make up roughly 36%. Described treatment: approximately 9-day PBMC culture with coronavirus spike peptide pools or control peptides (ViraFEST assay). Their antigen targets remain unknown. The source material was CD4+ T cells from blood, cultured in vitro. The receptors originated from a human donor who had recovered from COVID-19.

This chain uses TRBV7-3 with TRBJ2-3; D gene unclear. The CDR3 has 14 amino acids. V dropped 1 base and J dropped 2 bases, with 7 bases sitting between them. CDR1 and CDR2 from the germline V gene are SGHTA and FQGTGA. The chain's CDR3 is CASSLNTNTDTQYF. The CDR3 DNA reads TGTGCCAGCAGCTTAAACACCAACACAGATACGCAGTATTTT.

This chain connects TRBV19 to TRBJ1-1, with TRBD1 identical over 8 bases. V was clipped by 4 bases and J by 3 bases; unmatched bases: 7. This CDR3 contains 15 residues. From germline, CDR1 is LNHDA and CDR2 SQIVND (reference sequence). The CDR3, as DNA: TGTGCCAGTAGTAACAGACAGGGGAGCCACACTGAAGCTTTCTTT. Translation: CASSNRQGSHTEAFF.

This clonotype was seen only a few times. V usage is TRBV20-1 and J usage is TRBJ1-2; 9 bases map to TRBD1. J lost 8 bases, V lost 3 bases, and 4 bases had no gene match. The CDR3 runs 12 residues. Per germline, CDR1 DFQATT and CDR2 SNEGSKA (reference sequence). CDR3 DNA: TGCAGTGCTAGCCGGGACAGGGACGGCTACACCTTC. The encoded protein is CSASRDRDGYTF.

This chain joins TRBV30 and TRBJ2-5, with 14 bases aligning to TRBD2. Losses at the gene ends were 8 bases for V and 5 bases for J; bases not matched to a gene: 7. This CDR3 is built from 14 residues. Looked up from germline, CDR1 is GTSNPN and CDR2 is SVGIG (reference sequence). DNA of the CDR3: TGTGCCGAGGGACTAGCGGGGGTAGCGGAGACCCAGTACTTC. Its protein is CAEGLAGVAETQYF.

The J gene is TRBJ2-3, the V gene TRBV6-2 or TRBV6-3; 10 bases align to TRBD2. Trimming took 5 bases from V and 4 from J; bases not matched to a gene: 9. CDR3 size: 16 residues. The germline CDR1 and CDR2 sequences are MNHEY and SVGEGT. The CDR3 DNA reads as TGTGCCAGCAGTGAACCGGGACTAGCGCGAGCAGATACGCAGTATTTT. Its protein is CASSEPGLARADTQYF.

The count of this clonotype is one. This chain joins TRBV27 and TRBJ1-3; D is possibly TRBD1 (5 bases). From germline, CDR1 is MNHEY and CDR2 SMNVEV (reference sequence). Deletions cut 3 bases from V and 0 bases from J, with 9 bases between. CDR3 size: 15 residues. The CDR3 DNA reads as TGTGCCAGCAGTTTTGCGGGGGGCTCTGGAAACACCATATATTTT. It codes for CASSFAGGSGNTIYF.

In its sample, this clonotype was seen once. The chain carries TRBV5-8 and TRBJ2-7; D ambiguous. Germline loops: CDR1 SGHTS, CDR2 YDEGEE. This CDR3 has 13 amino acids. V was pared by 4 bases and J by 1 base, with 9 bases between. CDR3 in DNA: TGTGCCAGCAGCCTCAGAGGATCCTACGAGCAGTACTTC. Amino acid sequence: CASSLRGSYEQYF. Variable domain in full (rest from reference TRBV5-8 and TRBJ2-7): EAGVTQSPTHLIKTRGQQATLRCSPISGHTSVYWYQQALGLGLQFLLWYDEGEERNRGNFPPRFSGRQFPNYSSELNVNALELEDSALYLCASSLRGSYEQYFGPGTRLTVT.

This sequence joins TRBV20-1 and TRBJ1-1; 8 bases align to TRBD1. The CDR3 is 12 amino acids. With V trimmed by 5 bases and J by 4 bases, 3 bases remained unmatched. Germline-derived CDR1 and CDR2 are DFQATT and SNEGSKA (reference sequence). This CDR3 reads CSALTGVTEAFF. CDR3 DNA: TGCAGTGCTTTGACAGGGGTCACTGAAGCTTTCTTT.

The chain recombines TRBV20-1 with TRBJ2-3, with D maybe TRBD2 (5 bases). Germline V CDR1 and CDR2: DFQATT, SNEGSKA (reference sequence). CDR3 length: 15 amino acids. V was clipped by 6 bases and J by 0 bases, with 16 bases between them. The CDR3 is CSAYSGAGSTDTQYF. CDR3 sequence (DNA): TGCAGTGCCTACTCGGGCGCGGGTAGCACAGATACGCAGTATTTT.

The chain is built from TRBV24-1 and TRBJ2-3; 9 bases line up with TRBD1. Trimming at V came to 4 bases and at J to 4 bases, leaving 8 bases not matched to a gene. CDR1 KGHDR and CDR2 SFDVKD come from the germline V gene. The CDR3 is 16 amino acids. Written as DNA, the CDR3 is TGTGCCACCAGTGACTCGGGACAGGGACGTCCAGATACGCAGTATTTT. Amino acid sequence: CATSDSGQGRPDTQYF.

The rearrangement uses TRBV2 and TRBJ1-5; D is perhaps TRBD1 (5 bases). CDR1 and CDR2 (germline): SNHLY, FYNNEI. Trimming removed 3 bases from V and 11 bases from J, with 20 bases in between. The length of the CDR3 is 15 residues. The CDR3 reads CASSEGGRGNGAQHF. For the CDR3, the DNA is TGTGCCAGCAGTGAGGGGGGACGGGGAAATGGGGCCCAGCATTTT.

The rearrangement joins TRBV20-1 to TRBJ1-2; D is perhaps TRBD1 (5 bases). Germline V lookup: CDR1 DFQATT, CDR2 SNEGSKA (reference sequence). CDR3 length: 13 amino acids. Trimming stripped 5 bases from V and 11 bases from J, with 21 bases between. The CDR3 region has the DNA TGCAGTGCTGATGACGGGACCGATCTACCTTACACCTTC. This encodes CSADDGTDLPYTF.

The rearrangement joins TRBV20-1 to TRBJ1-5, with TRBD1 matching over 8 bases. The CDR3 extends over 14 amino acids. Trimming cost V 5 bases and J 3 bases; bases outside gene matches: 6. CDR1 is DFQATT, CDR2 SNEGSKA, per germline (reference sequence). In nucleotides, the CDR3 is TGCAGTGCTTCTAACAGGGGGAACAATCAGCCCCAGCATTTT. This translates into CSASNRGNNQPQHF.

The CDR3 sequence is CATSDYQGAHNEQFF. The DNA for the CDR3 is TGTGCCACCAGTGATTACCAGGGTGCCCACAATGAGCAGTTCTTC. The chain uses TRBV24-1 and TRBJ2-1; weak D call: TRBD1 (5 bases). The CDR3 consists of 15 residues. Per the germline V gene, CDR1 is KGHDR and CDR2 is SFDVKD. Trimming removed 2 bases from V and 5 bases from J, with 12 bases in between.

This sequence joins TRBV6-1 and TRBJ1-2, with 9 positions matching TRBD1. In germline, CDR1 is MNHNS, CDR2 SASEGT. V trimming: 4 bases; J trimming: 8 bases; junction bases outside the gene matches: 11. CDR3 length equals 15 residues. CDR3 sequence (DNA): TGTGCCAGCAGTGGATCTCGGACAGGGGAAAGGGGCTACACCTTC. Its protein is CASSGSRTGERGYTF.

The CDR3 region is CASSLKGFFSNQPQHF. DNA for the CDR3: TGTGCCAGCAGTTTAAAGGGTTTCTTTAGCAATCAGCCCCAGCATTTT. This chain joins TRBV28 and TRBJ1-5; no reliable D call. CDR1 and CDR2 (germline): MDHEN, SYDVKM. There are 16 residues in the CDR3. V shed 2 bases and J shed 0 bases, with 11 bases lying between them.

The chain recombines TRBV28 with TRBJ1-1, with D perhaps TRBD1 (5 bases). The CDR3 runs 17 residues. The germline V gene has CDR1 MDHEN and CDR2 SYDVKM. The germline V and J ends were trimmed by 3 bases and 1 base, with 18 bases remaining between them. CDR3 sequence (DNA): TGTGCCAGCAGTTTGGTTTCCGTATGGGGCTCGAACACTGAAGCTTTCTTT. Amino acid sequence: CASSLVSVWGSNTEAFF.

The CDR3 sequence is CASSWRSNNSPLHF. In DNA, the CDR3 is TGTGCCAGCAGTTGGCGGTCGAATAATTCACCCCTCCACTTT. The V gene is TRBV27, the J gene TRBJ1-6; no definite D call. The CDR3 has 14 amino acids. Germline loops: CDR1 MNHEY, CDR2 SMNVEV (reference sequence). Trimming took off 4 bases at V and 5 bases at J, with 9 bases between the two ends.